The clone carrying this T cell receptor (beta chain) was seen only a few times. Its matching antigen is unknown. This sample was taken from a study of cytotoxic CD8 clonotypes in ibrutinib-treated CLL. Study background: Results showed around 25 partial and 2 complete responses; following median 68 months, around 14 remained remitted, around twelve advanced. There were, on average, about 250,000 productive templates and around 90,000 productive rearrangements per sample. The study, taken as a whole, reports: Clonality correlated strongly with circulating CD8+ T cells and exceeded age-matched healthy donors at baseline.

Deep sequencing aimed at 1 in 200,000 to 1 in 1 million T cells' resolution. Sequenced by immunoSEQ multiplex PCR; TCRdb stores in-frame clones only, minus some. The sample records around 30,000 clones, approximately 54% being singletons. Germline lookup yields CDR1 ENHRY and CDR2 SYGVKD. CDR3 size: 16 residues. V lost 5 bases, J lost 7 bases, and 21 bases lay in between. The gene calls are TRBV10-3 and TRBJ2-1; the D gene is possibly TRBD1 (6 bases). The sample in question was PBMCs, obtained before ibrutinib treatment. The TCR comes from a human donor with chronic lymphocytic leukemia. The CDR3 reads CAISQSWGLLGNEQFF. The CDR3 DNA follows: TGTGCCATCAGTCAATCGTGGGGGCTTCTTGGGAATGAGCAGTTCTTC.